The next 28 T cell receptor beta chains were all read from a single sample in a study of shared clonotypes between healthy human individuals. Only CD45RO-negative cells positively selected for CCR7 counted as naive CD8 cells, so terminally differentiated effector memory CD45RA+ cells were excluded. The protocol was immunoSEQ multiplex PCR, while the TCRdb copy is restricted to in-frame clones and leaves out a portion. Here the sample spans a few million clones, over 85% being singletons. The specimen sequenced was naive CD8+ T cells from PBMCs. The source of these receptors is a man younger than 30 in good health. Some clones in this sample may be carry-over from other donors' samples.

V and J are TRBV19 and TRBJ2-1; TRBD2 matches at 11 bases. CDR3 size: 16 residues. CDR1 is LNHDA and CDR2 is SQIVND in the germline V gene (reference sequence). V lost 5 bases to trimming and J lost 8 bases; unmatched junction nucleotides: 11. The CDR3 DNA follows: TGTGCCAGTAGTTCCGATAGCGGGAGGGCCATAGATGAGCAGTTCTTC. Protein: CASSSDSGRAIDEQFF.

This chain joins TRBV28 and TRBJ2-7; D might be TRBD1 (6 bases). The ends were cut back, 4 bases at V and 0 bases at J, with 13 bases in the middle. Germline values: CDR1 MDHEN, CDR2 SYDVKM. This CDR3 is 15 amino acids long. As DNA, the CDR3 is TGTGCCAGCAGTTCGCCCAGACAGGACTCCTACGAGCAGTACTTC. This encodes CASSSPRQDSYEQYF.

The V gene is TRBV7-2, the J gene TRBJ2-1; D is perhaps TRBD1 or TRBD2 (6 bases each). V lost 2 bases and J lost 0, with 17 bases in between. This CDR3 comprises 18 residues. The germline CDR1 and CDR2 sequences are SGHTA and FQGNSA. CDR3 residues: CASSLNVGGSGSYNEQFF. In nucleotides, the CDR3 is TGTGCCAGCAGCTTAAACGTAGGGGGGTCGGGCTCCTACAATGAGCAGTTCTTC.

The chain employs TRBV7-6 and TRBJ2-7; D is ambiguous. V was shortened by 2 bases and J by 3 bases, with 8 bases between the two germline ends. The CDR3 totals 13 residues. CDR1 and CDR2 (germline): SGHVS, FNYEAQ. CDR3 in amino acids: CASSLPPLYEQYF. In DNA form, the CDR3 reads TGTGCCAGCAGCTTACCTCCCCTCTACGAGCAGTACTTC. The entire variable domain, with the rest obtained from reference TRBV7-6 and TRBJ2-7, is as follows: GAGVSQSPRYKVTKRGQDVALRCDPISGHVSLYWYRQALGQGPEFLTYFNYEAQQDKSGLPNDRFSAERPEGSISTLTIQRTEQRDSAMYRCASSLPPLYEQYFGPGTRLTVT.

The rearrangement joins TRBV5-6 to TRBJ2-1; 10 nucleotides match TRBD2. V trimming: 3 bases; J trimming: 3 bases; junction bases outside the gene matches: 12. Per germline, CDR1 SGHDT and CDR2 YYEEEE. The CDR3 length is 18 residues. The CDR3 is CASSSETVSGRLYNEQFF. Written as DNA, the CDR3 is TGTGCCAGCAGCTCGGAAACCGTTAGCGGGAGGCTCTACAATGAGCAGTTCTTC.

The V call is TRBV29-1, the J call TRBJ2-7; 9 bases map to TRBD2. V was pared by 2 bases and J by 4 bases, with 6 bases of the junction left unmatched. The germline V gene encodes CDR1 SQVTM and CDR2 ANQGSEA. This CDR3 comprises 14 residues. The CDR3 loop reads CSVERAGGLYEQYF. The CDR3 DNA follows: TGCAGCGTTGAAAGGGCGGGAGGGCTATACGAGCAGTACTTC.

This chain connects TRBV7-6 to TRBJ2-7; the D is unclear. V lost 2 bases and J lost 4, with 9 bases in between. Germline CDR1 SGHVS, CDR2 FNYEAQ. CDR3 length: 13 amino acids. CDR3 protein: CASSLQIGYEQYF. DNA of the CDR3: TGTGCCAGCAGCTTACAGATAGGGTACGAGCAGTACTTC.

The chain carries TRBV27 and TRBJ2-1, with 12 bases aligning to TRBD2. Unmatched junction bases numbered 13, after V lost 4 bases and J lost 9 bases. This CDR3 has 17 amino acids. Germline values: CDR1 MNHEY, CDR2 SMNVEV (reference sequence). The CDR3 DNA is TGTGCCAGCAGTTCTCGGGACTCTAGCGGGAGGGCCCTTGAGCAGTTCTTC. Protein sequence: CASSSRDSSGRALEQFF.

V and J are TRBV9 and TRBJ1-4, with D hard to call. The V gene's germline CDR1 is SGDLS and CDR2 YYNGEE. The germline V and J ends were trimmed by 3 bases and 8 bases, with 11 bases remaining between them. The CDR3 sequence is 13 residues long. For the CDR3, the DNA is TGTGCCAGCAGCGCGGGGAGTGACGAAAAACTGTTTTTT. This translates into CASSAGSDEKLFF.

The V and J genes are TRBV27 and TRBJ2-7; TRBD2 matches 9 bases. Germline assignment: CDR1 MNHEY and CDR2 SMNVEV (reference sequence). V lost 5 bases to trimming and J lost 5 bases; unmatched junction nucleotides: 16. This CDR3 has 17 residues. The CDR3 loop reads CASSPPFIAGAYHEQYF. As DNA, the CDR3 is TGTGCCAGCAGTCCCCCCTTCATAGCGGGAGCGTACCACGAGCAGTACTTC.

The chain links TRBV4-1 to TRBJ2-3, with D perhaps being TRBD1 or TRBD2 (6 bases each). This CDR3 has 15 amino acids. V was clipped by 4 bases and J by 2 bases, with 13 bases between them. Germline V gene data show CDR1 as MGHRA and CDR2 as YSYEKL. CDR3 sequence (DNA): TGCGCCAGCAGCCTGCGGGACACCCTCACAGATACGCAGTATTTT. The encoded protein is CASSLRDTLTDTQYF.

V and J are TRBV9 and TRBJ2-2; D is undetermined. The CDR3 is made up of 16 amino acids. Germline-derived CDR1 and CDR2 are SGDLS and YYNGEE. Trimming stripped 0 bases from V and 0 bases from J, with 9 bases between. CDR3 coding DNA: TGTGCCAGCAGCGTAGACTCCATCGCGAACACCGGGGAGCTGTTTTTT. This encodes CASSVDSIANTGELFF.

The chain combines TRBV6-1 with TRBJ2-3; tentatively, D is TRBD2 (5 bases). CDR1 is MNHNS, CDR2 SASEGT, per germline. The CDR3 is 22 residues long. With 2 bases removed from V and 0 bases from J, the gap between germline ends came to 30 bases. The CDR3 reads CASSEREPFGVRRETSTDTQYF. In DNA, the CDR3 is TGTGCCAGCAGTGAAAGGGAGCCATTTGGAGTGAGACGCGAGACTAGCACAGATACGCAGTATTTT.

The CDR3: CASSLVLAGANEQFF. The CDR3 coding sequence is TGTGCCAGCAGCTTAGTCCTAGCGGGGGCCAATGAGCAGTTCTTC. The V call is TRBV7-9, the J call TRBJ2-1; 10 positions agree with TRBD2. V lost 1 base, J lost 6 bases, and 3 bases stayed unmatched. CDR1 is SEHNR and CDR2 is FQNEAQ in the germline V gene (reference sequence). The CDR3 contains 15 residues.

The J gene is TRBJ2-5, the V gene TRBV30; perhaps TRBD2 as D (6 bases). Germline values: CDR1 GTSNPN, CDR2 SVGIG (reference sequence). The CDR3 runs to 15 residues. The V gene lost 0 bases and the J gene lost 4 bases, with 15 bases spanning the gap. This chain's CDR3 is CAWSVSGEVRETQYF. CDR3 sequence (DNA): TGTGCCTGGAGTGTATCGGGGGAGGTCCGAGAGACCCAGTACTTC. Complete variable domain (other parts from reference TRBV30 and TRBJ2-5): SQTIHQWPATLVQPVGSPLSLECTVEGTSNPNLYWYRQAAGRGLQLLFYSVGIGQISSEVPQNLSASRPQDRQFILSSKKLLLSDSGFYLCAWSVSGEVRETQYFGPGTRLLVL.

This chain uses TRBV21-1 with TRBJ2-3; the tabulated D call, TRBD2, remains unverified against the DNA. TRBV21-1 is deemed a pseudogene. The CDR3 totals 15 residues. The CDR3 bases are TGTGCCAGCAGCAAAGAGGGACTAGCCGCAGATACGCAGTATTTT. Amino acid sequence: CASSKEGLAADTQYF.

The rearrangement links TRBV7-2 to TRBJ2-7; 7 bases line up with TRBD1. The V gene end was trimmed by 1 base and the J gene end by 0 bases; junction bases not matched to a gene: 3. In germline, CDR1 is SGHTA, CDR2 FQGNSA. The CDR3 runs to 15 residues. DNA of the CDR3: TGTGCCAGCAGCTTAGGACAGGGCCTCTCCTACGAGCAGTACTTC. Translating gives CASSLGQGLSYEQYF.

The chain joins TRBV11-2 to TRBJ2-1, with D possibly called TRBD1 or TRBD2 (5 bases each). With 5 bases removed from V and 9 bases from J, the gap between germline ends came to 20 bases. The CDR3 extends over 15 amino acids. Looked up from germline, CDR1 is SGHAT and CDR2 is FQNNGV. In DNA form, the CDR3 reads TGTGCCAGCAGCCCCGGCTGGGGGACGGGTTTTGAGCAGTTCTTC. Its translation is CASSPGWGTGFEQFF.

The gene calls are TRBV6-1 and TRBJ2-1, with 13 positions matching TRBD2. Trimming removed 5 bases from V and 4 bases from J; junction bases left unmatched: 2. Germline V lookup: CDR1 MNHNS, CDR2 SASEGT. This CDR3 has 15 amino acids. The CDR3 loop reads CASSRGLAGYNEQFF. CDR3 nucleotides: TGTGCCAGCAGTAGGGGACTAGCGGGATACAATGAGCAGTTCTTC.

The chain recombines TRBV4-2 with TRBJ1-5, with D possibly TRBD1 on 5 matching bases. V lost 1 base to trimming and J lost 7 bases, with 11 bases between them. The CDR3 totals 14 residues. Germline-derived CDR1 and CDR2 are LGHNA and YNFKEQ. CDR3: CASSQGGGGQPQHF. Here the CDR3 DNA reads TGTGCCAGCAGCCAAGGCGGCGGGGGGCAGCCCCAGCATTTT.

The sample holds one count of this clone. V and J are TRBV4-1 and TRBJ1-1; D possibly corresponds to TRBD1 (5 bases). Trimming left V 4 bases short and J 4 bases short, with 13 bases between. CDR1 is MGHRA and CDR2 is YSYEKL in the germline V gene. The CDR3 spans 14 residues. The CDR3 DNA follows: TGCGCCAGCAGCCCAGTGCGGGGGTCCACTGAAGCTTTCTTT. Protein product: CASSPVRGSTEAFF.

The chain links TRBV7-2 to TRBJ2-7; 9 bases map to TRBD2. The CDR3 runs to 15 residues. Germline V gene lookup returns CDR1 SGHTA and CDR2 FQGNSA. V was clipped by 6 bases and J by 4 bases; unmatched bases: 10. The CDR3, as DNA: TGTGCCAGCAGAGGACGTAGCGGGAGATCGTACGAGCAGTACTTC. Its translation: CASRGRSGRSYEQYF. Full variable domain (rest looked up from reference TRBV7-2 and TRBJ2-7): GAGVSQSPSNKVTEKGKDVELRCDPISGHTALYWYRQSLGQGLEFLIYFQGNSAPDKSGLPSDRFSAERTGGSVSTLTIQRTQQEDSAVYLCASRGRSGRSYEQYFGPGTRLTVT.

Only one count was recorded for this clone. This chain connects TRBV29-1 to TRBJ2-7; D tentatively fits TRBD1 or TRBD2 (5 bases each). Germline-derived CDR1 and CDR2 are SQVTM and ANQGSEA. V was trimmed by 1 base and J by 4 bases, leaving 17 bases between them. The CDR3 runs to 15 residues. The DNA of the CDR3 is TGCAGCGTTGAAGGAGTAAGGGACGCAGGGTACGAGCAGTACTTC. Amino acid sequence: CSVEGVRDAGYEQYF.

This CDR3 reads CASSRPKGETDTQYF. The CDR3 region has the DNA TGTGCCAGCTCCCGGCCTAAAGGGGAGACAGATACGCAGTATTTT. This sequence joins TRBV2 and TRBJ2-3; D assignment may be TRBD1 or TRBD2 (5 bases each). Germline V lookup: CDR1 SNHLY, CDR2 FYNNEI. CDR3 size: 15 residues. Trimming removed 8 bases at V and 3 bases at J, with 18 bases between.

This rearrangement joins TRBV7-8 to TRBJ1-2, with TRBD1 matching over 7 bases. V lost 5 bases to trimming and J lost 8 bases; unmatched junction nucleotides: 5. Looked up from germline, CDR1 is SGHVS and CDR2 is FQNEAQ. This CDR3 comprises 12 residues. The CDR3 nucleotides read TGTGCCAGCAGCCCTCAAGGGGGCGGCTACACCTTC. Translation: CASSPQGGGYTF.

The chain combines TRBV28 with TRBJ2-2; the match to TRBD2 covers 9 bases. Trimming took 4 bases from V and 5 from J; bases not matched to a gene: 11. The CDR3 is made up of 17 amino acids. Germline V CDR1 and CDR2: MDHEN, SYDVKM. This chain's CDR3 is CASSSIGGLAPTGELFF. CDR3 sequence (DNA): TGTGCCAGCAGTTCGATTGGGGGACTAGCTCCTACCGGGGAGCTGTTTTTT.

The CDR3 DNA follows: TGTGCCAGCTCGGGGGGACTAGCCGAAGAGACCCAGTACTTC. Protein: CASSGGLAEETQYF. The chain combines TRBV7-9 with TRBJ2-5, with 9 positions matching TRBD2. V shed 8 bases, J shed 3 bases, and the junction held 7 bases outside the gene matches. Germline assignment: CDR1 SEHNR and CDR2 FQNEAQ (reference sequence). The CDR3 runs to 14 residues.

J is TRBJ2-1 and V is TRBV27, with 12 bases lining up with TRBD2. The germline CDR1 and CDR2 sequences are MNHEY and SMNVEV (reference sequence). V trimming: 4 bases; J trimming: 5 bases; junction bases outside the gene matches: 3. This CDR3 is 15 amino acids long. Here the CDR3 reads CASSSRTSGDNEQFF. The CDR3 nucleotides are TGTGCCAGCAGTTCCAGGACTAGCGGGGACAATGAGCAGTTCTTC.